This T cell receptor (beta chain) was documented in a study of shared clonotypes between healthy human individuals. The germline V and J ends were trimmed by 5 bases and 9 bases, with 16 bases remaining between them. This CDR3 is 13 amino acids long. Germline V gene lookup returns CDR1 SEHNR and CDR2 FQNEAQ (reference sequence). Some clones are missing from TCRdb's copy, which holds only in-frame ones; the method was immunoSEQ multiplex PCR. The sample records hundreds of thousands of clones, 70% to 80% being singletons. Sequenced material: PBMCs. This TCR derives from a woman aged 40 to 49 in good health. Some clones in this sample may be carry-over from other donors' samples. V usage is TRBV7-9 and J usage is TRBJ1-1; tentative D call: TRBD1 (5 bases). The CDR3 nucleotides are TGTGCCAGCAGCCCAGGACAAAAAGATAAAGCTTTCTTT. It encodes CASSPGQKDKAFF.